Below, 3 T cell receptor beta chains from the same sample are listed, as sequenced in a study of CD8+ T cells in alopecia areata. As to treatment: oral pan-JAK inhibitor, 5-10 mg twice daily. As the sequencing template, cDNA was produced by extracting RNA and reverse transcribing it. Here immunoSEQ multiplex PCR was the method, and the copy in TCRdb shows in-frame clones only, minus some. This sample yields roughly 140,000 clones, of which about four fifths are seen a single time; 20% to 25% belongs to the top ten. Source: CD8+ T cells sorted from blood, taken at week 4, from a patient treated with tofacitinib. The receptors derive from a human donor with alopecia areata.

This clone was seen a single time. V usage is TRBV27 and J usage is TRBJ1-6; D perhaps matches TRBD1 (5 bases). Trimming took off 8 bases at V and 9 bases at J, with 20 bases between the two ends. The CDR3 totals 15 residues. Germline V gene sequence: CDR1 MNHEY, CDR2 SMNVEV (reference sequence). This CDR3 reads CASRTLGLLASPLHF. Written as DNA, the CDR3 is TGTGCCAGCCGTACCTTGGGGCTGCTAGCTTCACCCCTCCACTTT.

This clone appeared a single time. V usage is TRBV7-9 and J usage is TRBJ2-1; perhaps TRBD2 as D (5 bases). From germline, CDR1 is SEHNR and CDR2 FQNEAQ (reference sequence). The CDR3 covers 16 residues. V lost 1 base and J 1 base, leaving 11 bases between the germline ends. CDR3 DNA: TGTGCCAGCAGCTTAGGAGAGGGAAGATCCTACAATGAGCAGTTCTTC. Translating it yields CASSLGEGRSYNEQFF.

This chain's CDR3 is CASSLTGGLSSYEQYF. In DNA form, the CDR3 reads TGTGCCAGCAGTTTGACAGGAGGACTCAGCTCCTACGAGCAGTACTTC. The chain links TRBV27 to TRBJ2-7; tentative D call: TRBD1 (6 bases). V lost 3 bases, J lost 0 bases, and 15 bases lay in between. CDR1 is MNHEY and CDR2 is SMNVEV in the germline V gene (reference sequence). CDR3 length: 16 residues.